Each of the 18 T cell receptor beta chains below was sequenced from the same sample in a study of control samples from healthy donors and cancer patients. Only in-frame clones appear in the TCRdb table, and some are missing; sequencing was by immunoSEQ multiplex PCR. The repertoire holds about 120,000 clones, with about 83% as singletons. Sequences were obtained from blood. These receptors all stem from a man aged 30 to 39 in good health.

CDR3 sequence (DNA): TGTGCCACCAGCAGAGAGGAGGGTTGGGCCACTGAAGCTTTCTTT. It encodes CATSREEGWATEAFF. V usage is TRBV15 and J usage is TRBJ1-1; the D is unclear. Deletions cut 0 bases from V and 4 bases from J, with 12 bases between. From germline, CDR1 is LNHNV and CDR2 YYDKDF (reference sequence). CDR3 size: 15 residues.

V gene TRBV25-1 combines with J gene TRBJ2-1, with 7 positions matching TRBD1. J gave up 8 bases and V 3 bases, and 7 bases lay outside the gene matches. CDR3 length: 14 amino acids. The germline CDR1 and CDR2 sequences are MGHDK and SYGVNS. CDR3 DNA sequence: TGTGCCAGCAGTGATTACAGGGGAATAGATGAGCAGTTCTTC. Amino acid sequence: CASSDYRGIDEQFF.

The V gene is TRBV4-1, the J gene TRBJ1-3, with D possibly TRBD1 on 5 matching bases. The CDR3 length is 16 residues. V shed 1 base and J shed 2 bases, with 12 bases lying between them. Germline V lookup: CDR1 MGHRA, CDR2 YSYEKL. CDR3 in amino acids: CASSQATGTTGNTIYF. The CDR3 nucleotides read TGCGCCAGCAGCCAAGCGACCGGGACCACTGGAAACACCATATATTTT.

The rearrangement links TRBV7-9 to TRBJ2-1, with TRBD2 identical over 10 bases. CDR1 SEHNR and CDR2 FQNEAQ come from the germline V gene (reference sequence). V was pared by 1 base and J by 11 bases, with 17 bases of the junction left unmatched. This CDR3 contains 18 residues. CDR3 sequence reads: CASSLEGDGTSESRKQFF. In DNA, the CDR3 is TGTGCCAGCAGCTTAGAAGGGGACGGGACTAGCGAAAGTAGGAAGCAGTTCTTC.

The rearrangement joins TRBV7-9 to TRBJ2-7; D unresolved. Trimming left V 5 bases short and J 3 bases short, with 8 bases between. The CDR3 sequence is 12 residues long. The germline gives CDR1 SEHNR, CDR2 FQNEAQ (reference sequence). The CDR3 nucleotides are TGTGCCAGCAGCCGAGAAGGCTACGAGCAGTACTTC. Its translation: CASSREGYEQYF. The whole variable domain, remainder taken from reference TRBV7-9 and TRBJ2-7, is DTGVSQNPRHKITKRGQNVTFRCDPISEHNRLYWYRQTLGQGPEFLTYFQNEAQLEKSRLLSDRFSAERPKGSFSTLEIQRTEQGDSAMYLCASSREGYEQYFGPGTRLTVT.

V usage is TRBV6-6 and J usage is TRBJ1-6, with D unclear. The CDR3 has 15 residues. The V end was cut by 0 bases, the J end by 7 bases, with 10 bases between. In germline, CDR1 is MNHNY, CDR2 SVGAGI (reference sequence). CDR3 residues: CASSYSLTENSPLHF. The CDR3 DNA sequence: TGTGCCAGCAGTTACTCTTTAACAGAAAATTCACCCCTCCACTTT.

The V call is TRBV2, the J call TRBJ1-2; D not resolved. Germline V gene lookup returns CDR1 SNHLY and CDR2 FYNNEI. V was shortened by 8 bases and J by 4 bases, with 14 bases between the two germline ends. This CDR3 comprises 13 residues. The CDR3 is CASGEWGLYGYTF. The CDR3 DNA sequence: TGTGCCAGCGGGGAGTGGGGTCTCTATGGCTACACCTTC. The full variable domain, rest sourced from reference TRBV2 and TRBJ1-2, is EPEVTQTPSHQVTQMGQEVILRCVPISNHLYFYWYRQILGQKVEFLVSFYNNEISEKSEIFDDQFSVERPDGSNFTLKIRSTKLEDSAMYFCASGEWGLYGYTFGSGTRLTVV.

The V gene is TRBV3-1 (or the pseudogene TRBV3-2), the J gene TRBJ1-4, with a possible D match to TRBD1 (5 bases). The CDR3 is made up of 15 amino acids. Between the trimmed V and J ends, which lost 4 bases and 4 bases, there was a span of 13 bases. Germline V gene lookup returns CDR1 LGHDT and CDR2 YNNKEL (reference sequence). Here the CDR3 DNA reads TGTGCCAGCAGCCGACAGACAGCAGATAATGAAAAACTGTTTTTT. Protein: CASSRQTADNEKLFF.

This chain uses TRBV28 with TRBJ1-6, with 11 positions matching TRBD1. The CDR3 runs 16 residues. The J segment lost 8 bases and the V segment lost 4 bases, leaving 7 bases of the junction unmatched. Germline values: CDR1 MDHEN, CDR2 SYDVKM. DNA of the CDR3: TGTGCCAGCAGTTCCGCTCCGGGACAGGGGGATTCACCCCTCCACTTT. This codes for CASSSAPGQGDSPLHF.

This clone occurred a few times. The chain is built from TRBV19 and TRBJ1-2; maybe TRBD1 (5 bases). Germline V gives CDR1 LNHDA, CDR2 SQIVND (reference sequence). Between the trimmed V and J ends, which lost 4 bases and 0 bases, there was a span of 18 bases. The CDR3 has 17 amino acids. DNA for the CDR3: TGTGCCAGTAGTACCCGCGGTAGGAGAGGGGCTAACTATGGCTACACCTTC. As protein: CASSTRGRRGANYGYTF.

V gene TRBV5-5 combines with J gene TRBJ2-1; D uncertain. Trimming removed 0 bases at V and 1 base at J, with 11 bases between. In germline, CDR1 is SGHKS, CDR2 YYEKEE (reference sequence). This CDR3 has 16 residues. The CDR3 sequence: CASSLVLGPSYNEQFF. The CDR3 DNA is TGTGCCAGCAGCTTGGTGCTTGGGCCTTCCTACAATGAGCAGTTCTTC. The variable domain in full, completed from reference TRBV5-5 and TRBJ2-1, reads DAGVTQSPTHLIKTRGQQVTLRCSPISGHKSVSWYQQVLGQGPQFIFQYYEKEERGRGNFPDRFSARQFPNYSSELNVNALLLGDSALYLCASSLVLGPSYNEQFFGPGTRLTVL.

This clone was seen a handful of times. The genes are TRBV9 and TRBJ1-6; no firm D call. Trimming shortened V by 0 bases and J by 9 bases, and 13 bases separated the two germline ends. The length of the CDR3 is 15 residues. Per germline, CDR1 SGDLS and CDR2 YYNGEE. This chain's CDR3 is CASSVEERARSPLHF. CDR3 in DNA: TGTGCCAGCAGCGTAGAGGAGAGGGCGCGTTCACCCCTCCACTTT.

This chain links TRBV5-1 with TRBJ2-7; TRBD2 matches at 9 bases. Per germline, CDR1 SGHRS and CDR2 YFSETQ. After removal of 5 bases from V and 7 bases from J, the junction contained 7 bases not matched to a gene. CDR3 size: 13 residues. The DNA for the CDR3 is TGCGCCAGCAGTGCTAGCGGGGCGGGTGAGCAGTACGTC. Protein product: CASSASGAGEQYV.

V and J are TRBV2 and TRBJ1-3; the D gene is possibly TRBD1 (5 bases). Trimming took off 5 bases at V and 1 base at J, with 15 bases between the two ends. This CDR3 contains 16 residues. Germline lookup yields CDR1 SNHLY and CDR2 FYNNEI. CDR3 sequence reads: CASSQGSLSSGNTIYF. The CDR3 DNA is TGTGCCAGCAGTCAGGGATCCCTCTCTTCTGGAAACACCATATATTTT.

The rearrangement links TRBV13 to TRBJ1-3, with no clear D. V shed 0 bases and J shed 0 bases, with 9 bases lying between them. Germline V gene lookup returns CDR1 PRHDT and CDR2 FYEKMQ (reference sequence). This CDR3 comprises 16 residues. The CDR3 DNA sequence: TGTGCCAGCAGCTTAGGCCGGGCGAGCTCTGGAAACACCATATATTTT. Protein: CASSLGRASSGNTIYF. The complete variable domain, with remaining parts taken from reference TRBV13 and TRBJ1-3, reads AAGVIQSPRHLIKEKRETATLKCYPIPRHDTVYWYQQGPGQDPQFLISFYEKMQSDKGSIPDRFSAQQFSDYHSELNMSSLELGDSALYFCASSLGRASSGNTIYFGEGSWLTVV.

V and J are TRBV9 and TRBJ1-4; no firm D call. V dropped 0 bases and J dropped 7 bases, with 16 bases sitting between them. From germline, CDR1 is SGDLS and CDR2 YYNGEE. The CDR3 extends over 16 amino acids. CDR3 region: CASSVATDPTGEKLFF. The CDR3 DNA is TGTGCCAGCAGCGTAGCTACTGATCCGACGGGTGAAAAACTGTTTTTT.

In regard to this clone: One end of the junction is discordant with germline, which a read error may explain. J is TRBJ1-2 and V is TRBV18, with TRBD1 matching over 12 bases. The CDR3 runs 14 residues. Germline V gene lookup returns CDR1 KGHSH and CDR2 LQKENI. The CDR3 here is CASSPPPGTGGQAF. The CDR3 DNA reads as TGTGCCAGCTCACCACCGCCCGGGACAGGGGGCCAGGCCTTC.

The chain links TRBV6-5 to TRBJ2-7; no reliable D call. The germline V gene encodes CDR1 MNHEY and CDR2 SVGAGI. V was cut by 1 base and J by 6 bases, with 7 bases left in between. The CDR3 runs 12 residues. CDR3 DNA: TGTGCCAGCAGTTACTTCTCTGGCGAGCAGTACTTC. Residues: CASSYFSGEQYF.